This TCR beta chain was identified in a study of cytomegalovirus exposure and HLA in healthy donors. The PCR contained 60 Vbeta and 13 Jbeta primers. Sequencing was performed with immunoSEQ multiplex PCR; in TCRdb, only in-frame clones are kept and a portion is missing. The sample has tens of thousands of clones, 35% to 55% seen once. Germline assignment: CDR1 SGHTA and CDR2 FQGTGA. Trimming shortened V by 5 bases and J by 4 bases, and 13 bases separated the two germline ends. The length of the CDR3 is 14 residues. Sequencing used PBMCs. The TCR comes from a woman aged 50 to 60 in good health and CMV-seronegative. The chain has TRBV7-3 and TRBJ2-3; D may be TRBD2 (6 bases). The CDR3 protein is CASSRDSAPDTQYF. In nucleotides, the CDR3 is TGTGCCAGCAGCCGGGACTCCGCGCCAGATACGCAGTATTTT.